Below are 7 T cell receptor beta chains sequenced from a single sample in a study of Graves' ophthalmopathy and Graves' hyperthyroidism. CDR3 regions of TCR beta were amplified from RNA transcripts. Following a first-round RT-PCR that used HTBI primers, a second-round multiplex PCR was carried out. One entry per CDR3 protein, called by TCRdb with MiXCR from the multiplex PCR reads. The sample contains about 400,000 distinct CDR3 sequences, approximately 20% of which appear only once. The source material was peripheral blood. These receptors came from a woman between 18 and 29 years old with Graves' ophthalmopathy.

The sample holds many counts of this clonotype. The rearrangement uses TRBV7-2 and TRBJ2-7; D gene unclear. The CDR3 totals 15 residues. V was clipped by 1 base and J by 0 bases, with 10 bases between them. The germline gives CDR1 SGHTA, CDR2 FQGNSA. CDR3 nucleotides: TGTGCCAGCAGCTTAGGCCAGGCCTTCTCCTACGAGCAGTACTTC. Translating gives CASSLGQAFSYEQYF.

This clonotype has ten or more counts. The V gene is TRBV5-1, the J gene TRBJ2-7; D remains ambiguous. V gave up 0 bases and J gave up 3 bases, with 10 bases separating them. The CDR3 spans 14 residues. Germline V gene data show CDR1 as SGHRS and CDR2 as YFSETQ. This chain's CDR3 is CASSLGQSDYEQYF. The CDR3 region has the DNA TGCGCCAGCAGCTTGGGACAATCCGACTACGAGCAGTACTTC.

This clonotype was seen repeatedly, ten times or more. Here the CDR3 DNA reads TGTGCCAGCAGTACGGGGACAGCTAATTCACCCCTCCACTTT. It is translated as CASSTGTANSPLHF. The chain combines TRBV12-3 or TRBV12-4 with TRBJ1-6; 7 nucleotides align to TRBD1. The length of the CDR3 is 14 residues. V gave up 5 bases and J gave up 6 bases; unmatched junction bases: 4.

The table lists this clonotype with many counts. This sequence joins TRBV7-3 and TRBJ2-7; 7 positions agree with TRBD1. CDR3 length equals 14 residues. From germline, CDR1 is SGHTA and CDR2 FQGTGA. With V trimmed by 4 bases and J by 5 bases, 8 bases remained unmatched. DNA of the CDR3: TGTGCCAGCAGCTCGACAGGGTCCAGGAACGAGCAGTACTTC. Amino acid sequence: CASSSTGSRNEQYF.

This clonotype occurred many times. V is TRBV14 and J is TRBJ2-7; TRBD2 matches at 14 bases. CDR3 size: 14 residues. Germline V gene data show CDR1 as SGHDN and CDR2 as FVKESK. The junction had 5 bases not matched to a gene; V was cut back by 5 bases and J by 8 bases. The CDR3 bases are TGTGCCAGCAGCTCCGGGACTAGCGGGAGCAAGCAGTACTTC. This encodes CASSSGTSGSKQYF.

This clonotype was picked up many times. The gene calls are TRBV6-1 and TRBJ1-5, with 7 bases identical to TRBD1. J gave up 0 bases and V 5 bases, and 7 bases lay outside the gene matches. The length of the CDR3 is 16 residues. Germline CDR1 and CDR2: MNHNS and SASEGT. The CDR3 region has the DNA TGTGCCAGCAGTCGGGACAGACCTTTTAGCAATCAGCCCCAGCATTTT. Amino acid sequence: CASSRDRPFSNQPQHF.

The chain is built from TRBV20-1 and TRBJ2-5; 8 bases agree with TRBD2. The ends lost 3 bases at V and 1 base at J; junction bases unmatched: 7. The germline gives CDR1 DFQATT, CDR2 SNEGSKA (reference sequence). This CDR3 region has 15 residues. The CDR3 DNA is TGCAGTGCTAGTCCAGCGGGAGAGTTCCAAGAGACCCAGTACTTC. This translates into CSASPAGEFQETQYF.